This entry features one T cell receptor beta chain sequence. Its cognate antigen is unknown. This sample is drawn from a study of OX40 agonist ivuxolimab in advanced cancers. Overall study: Age averaged 60 years (range about 23 to 80), and roughly 82% were male.

Here immunoSEQ multiplex PCR was the method, and the copy in TCRdb shows in-frame clones only, minus some. The sample includes more than 50,000 clones, approximately 84% seen only once; the top ten take about 12%. Study findings and constraints: The authors did not determine the antigen specificity of the expanded peripheral T cells. Clonal expansion from baseline to week 6 occurred in both CD4+ and CD8+ T cells. Fewer expanded clones were found on average in CD4+ than in CD8+ T cells.

Trimming left V 1 base short and J 12 bases short, with 22 bases between. The CDR3 has 16 amino acids. CDR1 SGHRS and CDR2 YFSETQ come from the germline V gene. Sequencing was performed on CD4+ or CD8+ T cells sorted from blood, taken in a trial of the OX40 agonist ivuxolimab. The chain is built from TRBV5-1 and TRBJ1-4; the D is unclear. This receptor was obtained from an adult with an advanced solid tumor such as melanoma, head and neck, liver or kidney cancer. The DNA for the CDR3 is TGCGCCAGCAGCTTGAGTTCTGACACTGTTACGCGCGAACTGTTTTTT. It encodes CASSLSSDTVTRELFF.